Below, 7 T cell receptor beta chains from the same sample are listed, as sequenced in a study of blood T cell repertoires in COVID-19. Produced via immunoSEQ multiplex PCR; TCRdb's table is partial and in-frame only. Of some 200,000 clones listed, 75% to 85% are singletons. Specimen: peripheral blood. The receptors were sampled from a woman in her seventies with COVID-19, enrolled during active disease.

The V and J genes are TRBV29-1 and TRBJ2-5; maybe TRBD1 (7 bases). The germline V and J ends were trimmed by 5 bases and 4 bases, with 11 bases remaining between them. The V gene's germline CDR1 is SQVTM and CDR2 ANQGSEA. The CDR3 extends over 12 amino acids. Written as DNA, the CDR3 is TGCAGCGTTCCCAGGGGGGTAGAGACCCAGTACTTC. Its protein is CSVPRGVETQYF.

This rearrangement joins TRBV4-1 to TRBJ2-7; 8 positions match TRBD1. The CDR3 covers 16 residues. Trimming took 4 bases from V and 1 from J; bases not matched to a gene: 9. The germline V gene encodes CDR1 MGHRA and CDR2 YSYEKL. The CDR3 is CASSRQTGANSYEQYF. As DNA, the CDR3 is TGCGCCAGCAGCCGACAGACAGGGGCTAATTCCTACGAGCAGTACTTC.

J is TRBJ2-1 and V is TRBV5-1; 7 nucleotides agree with TRBD2. The V gene's germline CDR1 is SGHRS and CDR2 YFSETQ. There are 16 residues in the CDR3. V lost 0 bases, J lost 7 bases, and 10 bases stayed unmatched. The DNA of the CDR3 is TGCGCCAGCAGCTTGGATAGAGGGAGGGCCGGGAATGAGCAGTTCTTC. As protein: CASSLDRGRAGNEQFF. The whole variable domain, filled in from reference TRBV5-1 and TRBJ2-1, reads KAGVTQTPRYLIKTRGQQVTLSCSPISGHRSVSWYQQTPGQGLQFLFEYFSETQRNKGNFPGRFSGRQFSNSRSEMNVSTLELGDSALYLCASSLDRGRAGNEQFFGPGTRLTVL.

DNA of the CDR3: TGTGCCAGCAGTTACACTAAACAGGCTGGGGCCAACGTCCTGACTTTC. It translates to CASSYTKQAGANVLTF. The chain joins TRBV6-2 or TRBV6-3 to TRBJ2-6; D possibly corresponds to TRBD1 (5 bases). Germline lookup yields CDR1 MNHEY and CDR2 SVGEGT. With 2 bases removed from V and 2 bases from J, the gap between germline ends came to 10 bases. CDR3 length: 16 residues.

The chain joins TRBV3-1 (or the pseudogene TRBV3-2) to TRBJ2-1, with D perhaps TRBD1 (8 bases). V gave up 0 bases and J gave up 10 bases, with 13 bases separating them. The CDR3 extends over 14 amino acids. CDR1 and CDR2 from the germline V gene are LGHDT and YNNKEL (reference sequence). DNA for the CDR3: TGTGCCAGCAGCCAAGATGACAGGGGAGGGGAGCAGTTCTTC. It is translated as CASSQDDRGGEQFF.

Points on this clone: Within the sample, other DNA sequences also encode this same CDR3. The rearrangement uses TRBV3-1 (or the pseudogene TRBV3-2) and TRBJ1-5; maybe TRBD1 (5 bases). The CDR3 totals 13 residues. V lost 1 base, J lost 5 bases, and 6 bases lay in between. Per germline, CDR1 LGHDT and CDR2 YNNKEL (reference sequence). CDR3 sequence reads: CASSQGGDQPQHF. For the CDR3, the DNA is TGTGCCAGCAGCCAAGGGGGCGATCAGCCCCAGCATTTT.

The CDR3 DNA reads TGCAGCGTTGCTAGCGGGAGGGACTCCTACGAGCAGTACTTC. It is translated as CSVASGRDSYEQYF. This chain joins TRBV29-1 and TRBJ2-7; 12 bases match TRBD2. The V and J ends lost 4 bases and 0 bases, in that order; junction bases with no gene match: 1. Germline CDR1 reads SQVTM; CDR2 reads ANQGSEA. CDR3 length equals 14 residues.